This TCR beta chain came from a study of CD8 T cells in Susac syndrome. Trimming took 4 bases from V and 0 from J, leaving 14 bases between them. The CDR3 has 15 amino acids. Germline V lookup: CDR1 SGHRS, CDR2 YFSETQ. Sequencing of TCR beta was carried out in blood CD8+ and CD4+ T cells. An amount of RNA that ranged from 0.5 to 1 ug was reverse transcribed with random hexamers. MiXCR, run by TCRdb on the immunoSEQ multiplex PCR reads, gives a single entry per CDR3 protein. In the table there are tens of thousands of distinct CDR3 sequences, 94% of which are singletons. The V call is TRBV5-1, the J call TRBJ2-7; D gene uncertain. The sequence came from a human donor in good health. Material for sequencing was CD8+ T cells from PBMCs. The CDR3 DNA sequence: TGCGCCAGCAGCACCGAGACGGGTTACTCCTACGAGCAGTACTTC. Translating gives CASSTETGYSYEQYF.